What follows are 10 T cell receptor beta chains derived from one specimen sequenced in a study of T-cell reconstitution after alpha-beta-depleted transplantation in children. As it was prepared, the TCRbeta library received unique molecular identifiers. TCRdb re-derived calls from the PCR reads in MiXCR, one entry per CDR3 protein. The table records 490,000 or so distinct CDR3 sequences, 8% to 11% of them present only once. The sample here was PBMCs, taken before TCRalphabeta/CD19-depleted stem cell transplant. These receptor sequences come from a child aged 2 to 15 with inherited bone marrow failure, due to receive a stem cell transplant.

This clonotype occurred a few times. The chain is built from TRBV19 and TRBJ2-1; D is ambiguous. Germline V gene lookup returns CDR1 LNHDA and CDR2 SQIVND (reference sequence). The CDR3 spans 12 residues. V lost 5 bases and J lost 6, with 8 bases in between. The DNA for the CDR3 is TGTGCCAGTAGTTATGGCTTCAATGAGCAGTTCTTC. This gives the protein CASSYGFNEQFF.

This clonotype was seen many times. The chain uses TRBV5-1 and TRBJ2-5; 12 bases are shared with TRBD2. V trimming: 1 base; J trimming: 4 bases; junction bases outside the gene matches: 8. CDR3 length: 17 residues. The V gene's germline CDR1 is SGHRS and CDR2 YFSETQ. The CDR3 DNA follows: TGCGCCAGCAGCTTGTCGACTAGCGGGAGACTTGGAGAGACCCAGTACTTC. It encodes CASSLSTSGRLGETQYF. The variable domain in full, with the rest retrieved from reference TRBV5-1 and TRBJ2-5, is KAGVTQTPRYLIKTRGQQVTLSCSPISGHRSVSWYQQTPGQGLQFLFEYFSETQRNKGNFPGRFSGRQFSNSRSEMNVSTLELGDSALYLCASSLSTSGRLGETQYFGPGTRLLVL.

The chain joins TRBV20-1 to TRBJ2-1; D is ambiguous. V lost 5 bases and J lost 5, with 7 bases in between. The CDR3 has 11 residues. The germline V gene has CDR1 DFQATT and CDR2 SNEGSKA (reference sequence). The CDR3 DNA sequence: TGCAGTGCTCAGACCGACAATGAGCAGTTCTTC. Its translation: CSAQTDNEQFF.

Ten or more counts support this clonotype. The chain is built from TRBV12-3 or TRBV12-4 and TRBJ1-5; 8 bases align to TRBD1. The CDR3 extends over 14 amino acids. V was clipped by 6 bases and J by 7 bases; unmatched bases: 8. The CDR3 region is CASRDDRGRQPQHF. The CDR3 nucleotides read TGTGCCAGCAGAGATGACAGGGGTCGCCAGCCCCAGCATTTT.

This clonotype was counted many times. The V gene is TRBV5-1, the J gene TRBJ1-5; 9 bases fit TRBD1. CDR3 length equals 17 residues. Germline V CDR1 and CDR2: SGHRS, YFSETQ. V lost 4 bases, J lost 2 bases, and 10 bases stayed unmatched. CDR3 sequence reads: CASSRANRTGGNQPQHF. The CDR3 bases are TGCGCCAGCAGCCGTGCCAACCGGACAGGGGGCAATCAGCCCCAGCATTTT.

This clonotype showed up many times. This chain joins TRBV4-3 and TRBJ1-3; unclear D gene. Germline CDR1 LGHNA, CDR2 YSLEER. Trimming stripped 0 bases from V and 0 bases from J, with 9 bases between. This CDR3 spans 16 amino acids. CDR3 in DNA: TGCGCCAGCAGCCAAGATACCATCTTCTCTGGAAACACCATATATTTT. Amino acid sequence: CASSQDTIFSGNTIYF.

About this clonotype: A clone one base away is much larger, so this may be a read error. This chain links TRBV3-1 with TRBJ1-6; D gene uncertain. The CDR3 length is 12 residues. Germline values: CDR1 LGHDT, CDR2 YNNKEL (reference sequence). As DNA, the CDR3 is TGTGCCAGCAGCCGAGCGGATTCACCCATCCACTTT. The encoded protein is CASSRADSPIHF.

At least ten counts were recorded for this clonotype. This rearrangement joins TRBV28 to TRBJ2-3; a possible D gene is TRBD2 (5 bases). The V gene's germline CDR1 is MDHEN and CDR2 SYDVKM. This CDR3 has 19 amino acids. Deletions cut 1 base from V and 0 bases from J, with 20 bases between. CDR3 sequence (DNA): TGTGCCAGCAGTTTATTAGCGCCCCGCCCCGCCCTTAGCACAGATACGCAGTATTTT. Protein sequence: CASSLLAPRPALSTDTQYF.

This clonotype was observed a few times. This chain links TRBV12-3 or TRBV12-4 with TRBJ1-1, with D possibly matching TRBD1 (5 bases). V lost 6 bases and J 4 bases, leaving 18 bases between the germline ends. The CDR3 consists of 15 residues. CDR3: CASSRPQAKVTEAFF. CDR3 DNA sequence: TGTGCCAGCAGCCGACCACAGGCTAAGGTCACTGAAGCTTTCTTT.

In this sample, this clonotype turned up a few times. The chain couples TRBV4-3 to TRBJ2-2, with 15 bases aligning to TRBD2. This CDR3 is built from 18 residues. V gave up 0 bases and J gave up 6 bases; unmatched junction bases: 5. The germline V gene encodes CDR1 LGHNA and CDR2 YSLEER. The CDR3 is CASSQDWGTSGRSGELFF. The CDR3 nucleotides read TGCGCCAGCAGCCAAGATTGGGGGACTAGCGGGAGGTCCGGGGAGCTGTTTTTT.